Shown below are 28 T cell receptor beta chains from a single sample sequenced in a study of T cell responses to AZD1222 COVID-19 vaccine. The repertoire was sequenced with immunoSEQ multiplex PCR; TCRdb's copy has only in-frame clones and lacks some. Of 150,000 to 200,000 clones in the sample, approximately 93% were seen once. The sequences come from peripheral blood, collected 28 days after the second AZD1222 dose. These receptors originate from an adult who received the AZD1222 COVID-19 vaccine.

The chain links TRBV5-1 to TRBJ2-5, with TRBD1 matching over 8 bases. The CDR3 loop spans 14 amino acids. The V gene end was trimmed by 2 bases and the J gene end by 4 bases; junction bases not matched to a gene: 4. Germline lookup yields CDR1 SGHRS and CDR2 YFSETQ. Here the CDR3 DNA reads TGCGCCAGCAGCTTCGGACAGGGAGGAGAGACCCAGTACTTC. Its translation: CASSFGQGGETQYF. The full variable domain, rest sourced from reference TRBV5-1 and TRBJ2-5, is KAGVTQTPRYLIKTRGQQVTLSCSPISGHRSVSWYQQTPGQGLQFLFEYFSETQRNKGNFPGRFSGRQFSNSRSEMNVSTLELGDSALYLCASSFGQGGETQYFGPGTRLLVL.

The V and J genes are TRBV12-3 or TRBV12-4 and TRBJ1-1; D unclear. Trimming removed 4 bases at V and 7 bases at J, with 7 bases between. The CDR3 runs to 11 residues. CDR3 in DNA: TGTGCCAGCAGTTCTGCCTTTGAAGCTTTCTTT. Protein: CASSSAFEAFF.

The chain is built from TRBV3-1 (or the pseudogene TRBV3-2) and TRBJ1-2; D call uncertain. This CDR3 region has 12 residues. Germline V gene sequence: CDR1 LGHDT, CDR2 YNNKEL (reference sequence). V lost 0 bases to trimming and J lost 8 bases, with 7 bases between them. In DNA, the CDR3 is TGTGCCAGCAGCCAAGATGAGGACGGCTACACCTTC. Its protein product is CASSQDEDGYTF.

This rearrangement joins TRBV6-5 to TRBJ1-2, with unresolved D. Trimming left V 6 bases short and J 1 base short, with 9 bases between. CDR3 length: 13 residues. Germline V gene data show CDR1 as MNHEY and CDR2 as SVGAGI. CDR3 residues: CASRDGINYGYTF. CDR3 nucleotides: TGTGCCAGCAGGGACGGTATTAACTATGGCTACACCTTC.

The rearrangement links TRBV2 to TRBJ2-3, with D tentatively TRBD2 (6 bases). V was cut by 4 bases and J by 2 bases, with 13 bases left in between. Germline V lookup: CDR1 SNHLY, CDR2 FYNNEI. This CDR3 has 15 amino acids. The DNA of the CDR3 is TGTGCCAGCAGTGGGCGGGGCACTCTCACAGATACGCAGTATTTT. Protein sequence: CASSGRGTLTDTQYF.

Note on this clone: A read error is likely, as this CDR3 ends without the conserved phenylalanine or tryptophan. The limits of the CDR3 on the DNA are not certain, so only TCRdb's listed CDR3 is given. V is TRBV27 and J is TRBJ1-4; the table's D call of TRBD1 was not tested on the DNA. The CDR3 has 10 residues if both end residues are counted. Germline loops: CDR1 MNHEY, CDR2 SMNVEV (reference sequence). CDR3: CASSLTADRA.

The chain is built from TRBV6-5 and TRBJ1-2; D gene unclear. The CDR3 consists of 14 residues. Germline V CDR1 and CDR2: MNHEY, SVGAGI. V lost 5 bases to trimming and J lost 2 bases, with 12 bases between them. The CDR3 DNA is TGTGCCAGCAGTCCTTCCACCAGAAACTATGGCTACACCTTC. Amino acid sequence: CASSPSTRNYGYTF.

This chain uses TRBV25-1 with TRBJ2-5; D is undetermined. The CDR3 totals 16 residues. CDR1 and CDR2 (germline): MGHDK, SYGVNS. V was shortened by 2 bases and J by 3 bases, with 16 bases between the two germline ends. The CDR3 DNA follows: TGTGCCAGCAGTGAAGGCTCTGGTTCCGCCAAAGAGACCCAGTACTTC. It translates to CASSEGSGSAKETQYF. The whole variable domain, filled in from reference TRBV25-1 and TRBJ2-5, reads EADIYQTPRYLVIGTGKKITLECSQTMGHDKMYWYQQDPGMELHLIHYSYGVNSTEKGDLSSESTVSRIRTEHFPLTLESARPSHTSQYLCASSEGSGSAKETQYFGPGTRLLVL.

The chain links TRBV27 to TRBJ1-2; D unclear. Trimming removed 5 bases at V and 0 bases at J, with 13 bases between. CDR3 length equals 15 residues. CDR1 MNHEY and CDR2 SMNVEV come from the germline V gene (reference sequence). CDR3 in amino acids: CASSESYPANYGYTF. As DNA, the CDR3 is TGTGCCAGCAGTGAAAGTTATCCAGCTAACTATGGCTACACCTTC.

J is TRBJ1-2 and V is TRBV19; possibly TRBD1 for D (5 bases). Germline CDR1 and CDR2: LNHDA and SQIVND (reference sequence). V lost 6 bases and J lost 8, with 16 bases in between. This CDR3 region has 13 residues. The CDR3 DNA sequence: TGTGCCAGTAGAATTCGGCAGGGCTTCGGCTACACCTTC. It specifies CASRIRQGFGYTF.

The chain carries TRBV9 and TRBJ2-2, with D tentatively TRBD2 (6 bases). The CDR3 extends over 15 amino acids. The germline gives CDR1 SGDLS, CDR2 YYNGEE. Trimming cost V 3 bases and J 5 bases, with 14 bases left between them. The CDR3 nucleotides are TGTGCCAGCAGCGGGGGGACTCGGGTAACCGGGGAGCTGTTTTTT. This encodes CASSGGTRVTGELFF.

The chain joins TRBV29-1 to TRBJ1-1, with D perhaps matching TRBD1 (6 bases). V lost 7 bases to trimming and J lost 0 bases, with 12 bases between them. CDR1 SQVTM and CDR2 ANQGSEA come from the germline V gene. The CDR3 runs to 13 residues. CDR3 coding DNA: TGCAGCGGCGGACAGCTCATGAACACTGAAGCTTTCTTT. Protein sequence: CSGGQLMNTEAFF.

J is TRBJ1-1 and V is TRBV3-1 (or the pseudogene TRBV3-2); no reliable D call. V was pared by 1 base and J by 8 bases, with 17 bases between. Germline CDR1 LGHDT, CDR2 YNNKEL (reference sequence). The CDR3 consists of 15 residues. CDR3 sequence: CASSQVGGLNFEAFF. The CDR3 DNA reads TGTGCCAGCAGCCAAGTAGGAGGGCTCAATTTCGAAGCTTTCTTT.

This clone came up a few times. This chain uses TRBV5-4 with TRBJ2-5; 7 positions agree with TRBD2. The CDR3 extends over 16 amino acids. Germline V gene sequence: CDR1 SGHNT, CDR2 YYREEE (reference sequence). The V gene end was trimmed by 0 bases and the J gene end by 2 bases; junction bases not matched to a gene: 7. Written as DNA, the CDR3 is TGTGCCAGCAGCTTGGTTTTCAGCGGGGTACAAGAGACCCAGTACTTC. Encoded protein: CASSLVFSGVQETQYF.

This chain connects TRBV7-9 to TRBJ1-1; D is unresolved. Germline loops: CDR1 SEHNR, CDR2 FQNEAQ (reference sequence). This CDR3 is built from 13 residues. Trimming removed 7 bases from V and 0 bases from J, with 9 bases in between. For the CDR3, the DNA is TGTGCCAGCACCCAAGGGTTGAACACTGAAGCTTTCTTT. Amino acids: CASTQGLNTEAFF.

Comments on this clone: One end of the junction does not line up with germline, which may come from a read error. The chain has TRBV20-1 and TRBJ1-2; D is unresolved. CDR1 is DFQATT, CDR2 SNEGSKA, per germline (reference sequence). The CDR3 has 10 residues. The CDR3 nucleotides read TGCAGTGCGTTGACTGCTTCTCCGAACTTC. The encoded protein is CSALTASPNF.

The gene calls are TRBV7-2 and TRBJ2-3; the match to TRBD2 covers 7 bases. Germline V gives CDR1 SGHTA, CDR2 FQGNSA. This CDR3 has 15 residues. V trimming: 4 bases; J trimming: 1 base; junction bases outside the gene matches: 5. The CDR3 loop reads CASSSPTSGTDTQYF. The CDR3 DNA follows: TGTGCCAGCAGCTCCCCTACTAGCGGCACAGATACGCAGTATTTT.

The chain has TRBV6-2 or TRBV6-3 and TRBJ1-6, with D perhaps TRBD1 (5 bases). In germline, CDR1 is MNHEY, CDR2 SVGEGT. The CDR3 loop spans 18 amino acids. Between the trimmed V and J ends, which lost 3 bases and 8 bases, there was a span of 23 bases. CDR3 loop: CASSYRAGDSRMDSPLHF. CDR3 in DNA: TGTGCCAGCAGTTATCGGGCCGGGGACTCGCGCATGGATTCACCCCTCCACTTT.

The chain links TRBV3-1 (or the pseudogene TRBV3-2) to TRBJ1-5, with a tentative D call TRBD1 (6 bases). V lost 0 bases, J lost 7 bases, and 13 bases lay in between. The CDR3 consists of 15 residues. Germline CDR1 reads LGHDT; CDR2 reads YNNKEL (reference sequence). CDR3: CASSQDLQGFQPQHF. For the CDR3, the DNA is TGTGCCAGCAGCCAAGATCTCCAGGGGTTCCAGCCCCAGCATTTT.

The chain carries TRBV11-2 and TRBJ2-7; D remains ambiguous. V lost 1 base to trimming and J lost 2 bases, with 12 bases between them. Germline V gene sequence: CDR1 SGHAT, CDR2 FQNNGV. This CDR3 comprises 15 residues. In DNA, the CDR3 is TGTGCCAGCAGCTTAGTCCCGGGTGCTGCCTACGAGCAGTACTTC. Protein product: CASSLVPGAAYEQYF.

The CDR3 DNA follows: TGTGCCAGCAGTTACTCGTCGGCAGATACGCAGTATTTT. Protein sequence: CASSYSSADTQYF. The chain couples TRBV6-6 to TRBJ2-3; D call uncertain. Trimming cost V 0 bases and J 4 bases, with 5 bases left between them. This CDR3 is 13 amino acids long. In germline, CDR1 is MNHNY, CDR2 SVGAGI (reference sequence).

This chain connects TRBV5-1 to TRBJ1-3; tentatively, D is TRBD1 (6 bases). The V gene lost 4 bases and the J gene lost 3 bases, with 17 bases spanning the gap. The CDR3 has 16 residues. Germline V gene lookup returns CDR1 SGHRS and CDR2 YFSETQ. This CDR3 reads CASSIDRPWGGNTIYF. For the CDR3, the DNA is TGCGCCAGCAGCATAGACAGGCCTTGGGGTGGAAACACCATATATTTT.

The V call is TRBV15, the J call TRBJ1-1; D ambiguous. V was cut by 2 bases and J by 5 bases, with 18 bases left in between. Per the germline V gene, CDR1 is LNHNV and CDR2 is YYDKDF (reference sequence). CDR3 length equals 16 residues. CDR3 region: CATSRPTGRRTTEAFF. As DNA, the CDR3 is TGTGCCACCAGCAGACCTACGGGGAGGCGCACAACTGAAGCTTTCTTT.

This clone has only a few counts. The rearrangement uses TRBV19 and TRBJ1-3; D ambiguous. The ends were cut back, 1 base at V and 2 bases at J, with 9 bases in the middle. Germline CDR1 is LNHDA and CDR2 is SQIVND (reference sequence). This CDR3 region has 15 residues. This CDR3 reads CASSIGGSAGNTIYF. CDR3 bases: TGTGCCAGTAGTATAGGAGGATCTGCTGGAAACACCATATATTTT.

The chain employs TRBV18 and TRBJ1-3, with D perhaps TRBD1 (5 bases). CDR3 length: 13 amino acids. Trimming cost V 5 bases and J 2 bases, with 7 bases left between them. The V gene's germline CDR1 is KGHSH and CDR2 LQKENI. CDR3 sequence reads: CASSETAGNTIYF. The CDR3 DNA follows: TGTGCCAGCTCAGAGACAGCTGGAAACACCATATATTTT.

The chain uses TRBV14 and TRBJ1-2; a weak D match, TRBD1 (5 bases). CDR3 length equals 14 residues. Trimming removed 4 bases from V and 2 bases from J, with 11 bases in between. In germline, CDR1 is SGHDN, CDR2 FVKESK. The CDR3 sequence: CASSRQPGNYGYTF. The CDR3 DNA reads as TGTGCCAGCAGCCGTCAACCAGGGAACTATGGCTACACCTTC.

J is TRBJ2-5 and V is TRBV7-2, with 7 bases lining up with TRBD1. The germline CDR1 and CDR2 sequences are SGHTA and FQGNSA. This CDR3 contains 16 residues. Losses at the gene ends were 4 bases for V and 5 bases for J; bases not matched to a gene: 13. CDR3 protein: CASSSPLTGYGETQYF. CDR3 in DNA: TGTGCCAGCAGCTCCCCTTTGACAGGGTATGGGGAGACCCAGTACTTC.

The genes are TRBV15 and TRBJ1-5; unclear D gene. V lost 3 bases and J lost 4, with 13 bases in between. The CDR3 consists of 15 residues. CDR1 and CDR2 (germline): LNHNV, YYDKDF (reference sequence). The CDR3 sequence: CATSRKYEGNQPQHF. Written as DNA, the CDR3 is TGTGCCACCAGCAGGAAATATGAGGGAAATCAGCCCCAGCATTTT.